Here is one T cell receptor beta chain with its context. Its antigen is not known. Data came from immunoSEQ multiplex PCR; TCRdb stores just in-frame clones and leaves some out. Of around 21,000 clones in the sample, approximately 75% were seen once. Between the trimmed V and J ends, which lost 5 bases and 2 bases, there was a span of 10 bases. Germline CDR1 MNHEY, CDR2 SMNVEV (reference sequence). The length of the CDR3 is 13 residues. The sample comes from a study of STAT5B mutations in CD4+ large granular lymphocyte leukemia. Study findings and constraints: TRBV06-family usage was enriched in top patient clones (8/27) versus controls (2/35). Data were not HLA-matched across samples.

The chain combines TRBV27 with TRBJ2-7, with D unresolved. The sample taken for sequencing was CD4+ T cells from blood buffy coats. This sequence was found in a human donor in good health. The CDR3 here is CASSREIPYEQYF. As DNA, the CDR3 is TGTGCCAGCAGTCGAGAGATCCCCTACGAGCAGTACTTC.